The 4 T cell receptor beta chains below come from one sample, sequenced in a study of blood T cell repertoires in COVID-19. This table comes from immunoSEQ multiplex PCR, and its TCRdb copy is limited to in-frame clones, with some not included. The sample holds around 250,000 clones, around 83% seen once. The sample comprised peripheral blood. All receptors derive from a man aged 80 or over with acute or convalescent COVID-19.

The chain employs TRBV19 and TRBJ2-1, with 11 bases identical to TRBD2. With V trimmed by 5 bases and J by 4 bases, 4 bases remained unmatched. Germline CDR1 reads LNHDA; CDR2 reads SQIVND (reference sequence). CDR3 length equals 15 residues. The CDR3 coding sequence is TGTGCCAGTAGTGTTAGCGGGGGGGCTTACAATGAGCAGTTCTTC. Translating it yields CASSVSGGAYNEQFF.

V and J are TRBV27 and TRBJ1-6, with a weak D call TRBD1 (6 bases). Between the trimmed V and J ends, which lost 3 bases and 5 bases, there was a span of 17 bases. The length of the CDR3 is 17 residues. CDR1 and CDR2 from the germline V gene are MNHEY and SMNVEV (reference sequence). CDR3 sequence reads: CASSFLGASRNNSPLHF. The DNA for the CDR3 is TGTGCCAGCAGTTTTTTGGGGGCTAGTAGGAATAATTCACCCCTCCACTTT.

The chain joins TRBV2 to TRBJ1-3; perhaps TRBD1 as D (6 bases). From germline, CDR1 is SNHLY and CDR2 FYNNEI. Trimming removed 6 bases at V and 1 base at J, with 7 bases between. The CDR3 length is 13 residues. The chain's CDR3 is CASRQGSGNTIYF. CDR3 bases: TGTGCCAGCAGACAGGGATCTGGAAACACCATATATTTT.

V is TRBV29-1 and J is TRBJ2-1, with no clear D. Germline CDR1 and CDR2: SQVTM and ANQGSEA. V lost 5 bases and J lost 8, with 13 bases in between. This CDR3 comprises 12 residues. The CDR3 sequence is CSVNPSFYEQFF. Written as DNA, the CDR3 is TGCAGCGTTAATCCCTCCTTTTATGAGCAGTTCTTC.